These T cell receptor beta chains were read from a single sample in a study of T-cell memory formation after mild COVID-19. TCRdb analysed the 5' RACE reads with MiXCR anew, one entry per CDR3 protein. The repertoire holds about 180,000 distinct CDR3 sequences, with around 18% as singletons. What was sequenced was PBMCs or a T cell subset sorted from them (not recorded which). The receptors come from a man aged 18 to 29 who had mild COVID-19 (a few samples of this study predate the infection). Cell type and time point are not known. CDR3s include the opening cysteine and the closing phenylalanine or tryptophan.

TRBJ2-2 TRBV12-3/TRBV12-4 CASSMALAGVTGELFF
TRBJ1-1 TRBV18 CASSPQGGTEAFF
TRBJ2-1 TRBV5-6 CASSLEAGINEQFF
TRBJ1-6 TRBV5-1 CASSLEARAGGSPLHF
TRBJ1-1 TRBV20-1 CSAKHRVHTEAFF
TRBJ1-6 TRBV4-1 CASSHLLRGRKSPLHF
TRBJ1-6 TRBV5-1 CASSLPAGGNSPLHF
TRBJ1-4 TRBV7-9 CASSLSTNEKLFF
TRBJ1-4 TRBV7-9 CASSLGTGPEKLFF
TRBJ1-6 TRBV7-2 CASSPRDSGVSPLHF
TRBJ2-5 TRBV9 CASSRTAYQETQYF
TRBJ2-3 TRBV20-1 CSARDGAGADTQYF
TRBJ1-2 TRBV7-3 CASSLTGGANYGYTF
TRBJ2-7 TRBV5-5 CASSPGGDGEQYF
TRBJ2-3 TRBV3-1 CASSQELWGTQYF
TRBJ2-5 TRBV5-1 CASSSMGAGAKETQYF
TRBJ2-3 TRBV5-1 CASSFSDHTDTQYF
TRBJ2-6 TRBV24-1 CATMSNSGANVLTF
TRBJ1-2 TRBV20-1 CSARDRTGTGEGYTF
TRBJ2-1 TRBV5-1 CASSLGDNYNEQFF
TRBJ1-3 TRBV2 CASRGDRPSGNTIYF
TRBJ1-2 TRBV7-2 CASSPYDRNYTF
TRBJ1-1 TRBV6-2/TRBV6-3 CASRRQRNTEAFF
TRBJ2-1 TRBV9 CASSPSSYNEQFF
TRBJ2-5 TRBV5-1 CASSLAWGGQETQYF
TRBJ1-3 TRBV7-2 CASSPSPGYSGNTIYF
TRBJ2-7 TRBV5-1 CASSAPPASSYEQYF
TRBJ1-5 TRBV5-5 CASSRGPNQPQHF
TRBJ2-2 TRBV24-1 CATSDKFQPAGSTGELFF
TRBJ2-2 TRBV7-7 CASSSKQGATGELFF
TRBJ1-2 TRBV29-1 CSVGHLGYTF
TRBJ1-3 TRBV21-1 CASSKTKPLGLSGNTIYF
TRBJ2-7 TRBV10-3 CAISEWQGADEQYF
TRBJ2-7 TRBV6-6 CASSYSASASGGAYEQYF
TRBJ1-1 TRBV7-9 CASSLVGGGHTEAFF
TRBJ2-3 TRBV5-1 CASSWDSTSDTQYF
TRBJ2-3 TRBV5-1 CASSSPSSTDTQYF
TRBJ1-1 TRBV12-3/TRBV12-4 CASTRGGQNTEAFF
TRBJ2-1 TRBV7-8 CASSLGGPGASYNEQFF
TRBJ2-5 TRBV23-1 CASSRSRAPETQYF